A single sample gave rise to the 4 T cell receptor beta chains below, sequenced in a study of blood T cell repertoires in COVID-19 (dated by TCRdb to 2020 to 2022). Library preparation used the immunoSEQ multiplex PCR assay. TCRdb limited this immuneACCESS table to in-frame rearrangements with V and J called. A share of clones is missing; checked studies link under half to unresolved V genes, and the rest is unexplained. Across this sample there are about 250,000 clones, with 85% to 90% seen only once. Of the sample, 3.5% to 4% falls within the top ten clones. Sequenced material: PBMCs or T cells enriched from blood (not recorded which). These receptors originate from a woman in her 30s with acute COVID-19.

The CDR3 spells CASNLGWENNSPLHF. The CDR3 coding sequence is TGCGCCAGCAACCTTGGATGGGAGAATAATTCACCCCTCCACTTT. V usage is TRBV5-1 and J usage is TRBJ1-6; D remains unclear. The germline CDR1 and CDR2 sequences are SGHRS and YFSETQ. With 6 bases removed from V and 5 bases from J, the gap between germline ends came to 15 bases. CDR3 length: 15 residues.

The chain has TRBV6-4 and TRBJ2-1; D might be TRBD2 (5 bases). This CDR3 is 14 amino acids long. V was shortened by 3 bases and J by 4 bases, with 10 bases between the two germline ends. Germline V gene lookup returns CDR1 MRHNA and CDR2 SNTAGT. The CDR3 is CASSESGNYNEQFF. Written as DNA, the CDR3 is TGTGCCAGCAGTGAATCCGGGAATTACAATGAGCAGTTCTTC.

This rearrangement joins TRBV18 to TRBJ1-3, with D perhaps TRBD1 (6 bases). The V end lost 3 bases, the J end lost 0 bases, and 9 bases lay between the germline ends. The germline gives CDR1 KGHSH, CDR2 LQKENI. The CDR3 spans 15 residues. Written as DNA, the CDR3 is TGTGCCAGCTCACCCGACAGGAGCTCTGGAAACACCATATATTTT. It encodes CASSPDRSSGNTIYF. The entire variable domain, with the rest obtained from reference TRBV18 and TRBJ1-3, is as follows: NAGVMQNPRHLVRRRGQEARLRCSPMKGHSHVYWYRQLPEEGLKFMVYLQKENIIDESGMPKERFSAEFPKEGPSILRIQQVVRGDSAAYFCASSPDRSSGNTIYFGEGSWLTVV.

The chain couples TRBV18 to TRBJ1-5; 7 bases fit TRBD1. The CDR3 runs 15 residues. Germline V lookup: CDR1 KGHSH, CDR2 LQKENI. The J segment lost 6 bases and the V segment lost 2 bases, leaving 7 bases of the junction unmatched. The CDR3 region is CASSPKMEGAQPQHF. The CDR3 bases are TGTGCCAGCTCACCAAAAATGGAGGGGGCTCAGCCCCAGCATTTT.